A single sample gave rise to the 8 T cell receptor beta chains below, sequenced in a study of shared T cell receptors in the human thymus (dated by TCRdb to the early 2020s). The method behind the library was the immunoSEQ multiplex PCR assay. What TCRdb holds here is the immuneACCESS table cut down to in-frame rearrangements. Part of the clones is not present; checked against another copy, under half of the missing clones reflect an unresolved V gene, and the others are unexplained. The sample table contains about 660,000 clones; only one count was recorded for over 75% of them. Around 0.0099% of the sample is taken by the ten largest. These data are also associated with another study on human thymus T cells.

The specimen was thymocytes. The receptors shown here come from a boy under two years old with a congenital heart defect. Donor details come from another sample of the same person, matched by shared clones.

The genes are TRBV6-5 and TRBJ2-2; 7 positions agree with TRBD1. The CDR3 covers 14 residues. Per the germline V gene, CDR1 is MNHEY and CDR2 is SVGAGI. The trim removed 6 bases at V and 5 bases at J, leaving 6 bases unmatched. In DNA form, the CDR3 reads TGTGCCAGCAGGGAAGAGGGGGCGACCGGGGAGCTGTTTTTT. Its protein is CASREEGATGELFF.

This rearrangement joins TRBV4-3 to TRBJ2-5; TRBD2 might be the D (6 bases). CDR3 length: 16 amino acids. V was clipped by 0 bases and J by 1 base, with 12 bases between them. Germline lookup yields CDR1 LGHNA and CDR2 YSLEER. CDR3 protein: CASSQEREACQETQYF. In nucleotides, the CDR3 is TGCGCCAGCAGCCAAGAAAGGGAGGCTTGCCAAGAGACCCAGTACTTC.

This clone was counted once. The chain couples TRBV9 to TRBJ2-1; 8 nucleotides line up with TRBD2. V shed 7 bases and J 2 bases; nucleotides not matched to a gene: 8. Per the germline V gene, CDR1 is SGDLS and CDR2 is YYNGEE. The CDR3 is made up of 15 amino acids. Here the CDR3 reads CASRAAGGTYNEQFF. The CDR3 DNA reads TGTGCCAGCCGAGCGGCGGGAGGAACCTACAATGAGCAGTTCTTC.

V gene TRBV29-1 combines with J gene TRBJ1-5; D perhaps matches TRBD1 (6 bases). The CDR3 loop spans 13 amino acids. The germline V gene encodes CDR1 SQVTM and CDR2 ANQGSEA. The V end was cut by 5 bases, the J end by 2 bases, with 10 bases between. The CDR3, as DNA: TGCAGCGTTAGAGGGGGAGGCAATCAGCCCCAGCATTTT. Translation: CSVRGGGNQPQHF.

The chain has TRBV6-1 and TRBJ2-2; 7 bases align to TRBD2. V gave up 3 bases and J gave up 6 bases; unmatched junction bases: 10. The germline V gene encodes CDR1 MNHNS and CDR2 SASEGT. The length of the CDR3 is 16 residues. CDR3: CASSEGRESISGELFF. CDR3 bases: TGTGCCAGCAGTGAGGGGCGGGAGTCGATCTCCGGGGAGCTGTTTTTT.

The CDR3 here is CASSAYYEQYF. The DNA for the CDR3 is TGTGCCAGCAGTGCCTACTACGAGCAGTACTTC. The rearrangement joins TRBV6-1 to TRBJ2-7; no firm D call. The V gene lost 4 bases and the J gene lost 3 bases, with 4 bases spanning the gap. Per germline, CDR1 MNHNS and CDR2 SASEGT. This CDR3 spans 11 amino acids.

This clone was recorded a few times. The V gene is TRBV6-5, the J gene TRBJ2-1; D ambiguous. V was clipped by 10 bases and J by 9 bases, with 16 bases between them. CDR3 length: 12 amino acids. Looked up from germline, CDR1 is MNHEY and CDR2 is SVGAGI. The CDR3 DNA sequence: TGTGCCACCACGGCCCTGCCGGGTGAGCAGTTCTTC. Translation gives CATTALPGEQFF.

CDR3 bases: TGCAGCGTTGGAGGGGGAGGCAATCAGCCCCAGCATTTT. Its translation: CSVGGGGNQPQHF. The chain combines TRBV29-1 with TRBJ1-5; D is possibly TRBD1 (6 bases). V lost 4 bases and J 2 bases, leaving 9 bases between the germline ends. Germline CDR1 is SQVTM and CDR2 is ANQGSEA. This CDR3 region has 13 residues. The entire variable domain, with the rest obtained from reference TRBV29-1 and TRBJ1-5, is as follows: SAVISQKPSRDICQRGTSLTIQCQVDSQVTMMFWYRQQPGQSLTLIATANQGSEATYESGFVIDKFPISRPNLTFSTLTVSNMSPEDSSIYLCSVGGGGNQPQHFGDGTRLSIL.